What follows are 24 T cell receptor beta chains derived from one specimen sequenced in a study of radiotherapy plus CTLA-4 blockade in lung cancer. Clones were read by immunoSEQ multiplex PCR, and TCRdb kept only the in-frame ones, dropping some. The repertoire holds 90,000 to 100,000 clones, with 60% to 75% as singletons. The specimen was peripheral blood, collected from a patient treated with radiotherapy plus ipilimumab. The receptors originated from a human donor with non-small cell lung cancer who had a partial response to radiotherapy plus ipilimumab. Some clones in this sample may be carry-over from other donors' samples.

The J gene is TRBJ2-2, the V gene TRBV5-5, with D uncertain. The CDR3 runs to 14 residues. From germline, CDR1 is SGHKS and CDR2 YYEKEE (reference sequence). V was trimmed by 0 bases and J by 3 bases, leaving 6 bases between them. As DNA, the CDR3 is TGTGCCAGCAGCTTGGACTCGGACACCGGGGAGCTGTTTTTT. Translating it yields CASSLDSDTGELFF.

CDR3 region: CASSLGGSGANVLTF. CDR3 bases: TGTGCCAGCAGCTTAGGAGGATCTGGGGCCAACGTCCTGACTTTC. This chain joins TRBV11-3 and TRBJ2-6; D uncertain. The CDR3 loop spans 15 amino acids. V was shortened by 1 base and J by 1 base, with 5 bases between the two germline ends. Germline lookup yields CDR1 SGHNT and CDR2 YENEEA. The full variable domain, completed using reference TRBV11-3 and TRBJ2-6, is EAGVVQSPRYKIIEKKQPVAFWCNPISGHNTLYWYLQNLGQGPELLIRYENEEAVDDSQLPKDRFSAERLKGVDSTLKIQPAELGDSAVYLCASSLGGSGANVLTFGAGSRLTVL.

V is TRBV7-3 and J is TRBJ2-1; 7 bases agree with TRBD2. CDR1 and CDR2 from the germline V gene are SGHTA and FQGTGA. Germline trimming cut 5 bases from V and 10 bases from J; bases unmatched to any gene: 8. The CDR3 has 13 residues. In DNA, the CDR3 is TGTGCCAGCAGCATGAATCGCGGGAGCGAGCAGTTCTTC. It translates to CASSMNRGSEQFF.

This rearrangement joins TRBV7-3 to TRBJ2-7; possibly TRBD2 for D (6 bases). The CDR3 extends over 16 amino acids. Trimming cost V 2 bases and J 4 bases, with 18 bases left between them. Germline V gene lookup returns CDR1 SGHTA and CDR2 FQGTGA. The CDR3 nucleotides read TGTGCCAGCAGCTTAGGCGCTCGGGAGACGGGGTACGAGCAGTACTTC. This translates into CASSLGARETGYEQYF.

DNA of the CDR3: TGTGCCAGTCGCCAGGTAGCGGGAGCCAACACCGGGGAGCTGTTTTTT. It yields the protein CASRQVAGANTGELFF. V gene TRBV19 combines with J gene TRBJ2-2; TRBD2 agrees at 9 bases. This CDR3 is built from 16 residues. Losses at the gene ends were 8 bases for V and 2 bases for J; bases not matched to a gene: 9. The germline V gene encodes CDR1 LNHDA and CDR2 SQIVND (reference sequence).

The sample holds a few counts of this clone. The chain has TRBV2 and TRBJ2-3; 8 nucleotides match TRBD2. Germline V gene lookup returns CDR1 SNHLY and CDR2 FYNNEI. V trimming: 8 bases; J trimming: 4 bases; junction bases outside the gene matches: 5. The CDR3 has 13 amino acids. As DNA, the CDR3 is TGTGCCAGCGGACTAGCTGTGCCAGATACGCAGTATTTT. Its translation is CASGLAVPDTQYF.

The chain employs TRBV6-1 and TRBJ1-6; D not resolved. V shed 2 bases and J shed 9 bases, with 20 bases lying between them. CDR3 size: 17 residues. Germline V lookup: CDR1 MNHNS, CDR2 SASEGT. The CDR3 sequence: CASSESGYSFRTSPLHF. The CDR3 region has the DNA TGTGCCAGCAGTGAATCGGGGTATTCGTTTCGGACTTCACCCCTCCACTTT.

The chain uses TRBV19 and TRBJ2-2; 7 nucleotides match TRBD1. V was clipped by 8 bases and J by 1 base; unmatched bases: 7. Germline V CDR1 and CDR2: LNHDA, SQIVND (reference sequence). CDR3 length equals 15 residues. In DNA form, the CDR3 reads TGTGCCAGTTCAGATAGACAGGGGAACACCGGGGAGCTGTTTTTT. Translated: CASSDRQGNTGELFF. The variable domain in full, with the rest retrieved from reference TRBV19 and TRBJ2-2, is DGGITQSPKYLFRKEGQNVTLSCEQNLNHDAMYWYRQDPGQGLRLIYYSQIVNDFQKGDIAEGYSVSREKKESFPLTVTSAQKNPTAFYLCASSDRQGNTGELFFGEGSRLTVL.

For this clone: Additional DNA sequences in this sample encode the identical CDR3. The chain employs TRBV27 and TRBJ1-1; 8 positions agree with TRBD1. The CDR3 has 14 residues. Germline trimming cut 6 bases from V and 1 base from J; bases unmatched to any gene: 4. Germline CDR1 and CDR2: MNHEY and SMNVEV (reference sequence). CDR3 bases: TGTGCCAGCAGCCGCAGGGGGCAGAACACTGAAGCTTTCTTT. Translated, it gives CASSRRGQNTEAFF.

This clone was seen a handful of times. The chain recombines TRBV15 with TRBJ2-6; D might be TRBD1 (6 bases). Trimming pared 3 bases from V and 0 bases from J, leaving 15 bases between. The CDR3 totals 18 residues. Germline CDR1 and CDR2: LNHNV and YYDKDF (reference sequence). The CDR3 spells CATSSWTEKYSGANVLTF. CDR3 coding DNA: TGTGCCACCAGCAGTTGGACAGAGAAATACTCTGGGGCCAACGTCCTGACTTTC.

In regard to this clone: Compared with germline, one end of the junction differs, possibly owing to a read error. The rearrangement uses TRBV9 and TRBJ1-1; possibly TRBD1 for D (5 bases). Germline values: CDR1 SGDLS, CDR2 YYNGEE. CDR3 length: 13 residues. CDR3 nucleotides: TGTGCCAGCAGCGCAAATTTTCAGGGAAGCCCCCAATTT. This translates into CASSANFQGSPQF.

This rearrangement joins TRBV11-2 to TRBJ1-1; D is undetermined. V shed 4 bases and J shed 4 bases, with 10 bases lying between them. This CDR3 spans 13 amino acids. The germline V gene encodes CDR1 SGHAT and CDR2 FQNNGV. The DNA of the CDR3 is TGTGCCAGCAGCTCAACACGGGGCACTGAAGCTTTCTTT. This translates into CASSSTRGTEAFF.

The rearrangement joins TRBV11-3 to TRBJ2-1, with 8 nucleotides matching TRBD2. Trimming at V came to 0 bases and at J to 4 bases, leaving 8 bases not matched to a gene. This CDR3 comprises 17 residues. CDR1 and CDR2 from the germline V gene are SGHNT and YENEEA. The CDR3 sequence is CASSLEFGGEGYNEQFF. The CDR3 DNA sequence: TGTGCCAGCAGCTTAGAATTCGGGGGGGAAGGGTACAATGAGCAGTTCTTC. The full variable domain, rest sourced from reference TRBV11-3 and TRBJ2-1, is EAGVVQSPRYKIIEKKQPVAFWCNPISGHNTLYWYLQNLGQGPELLIRYENEEAVDDSQLPKDRFSAERLKGVDSTLKIQPAELGDSAVYLCASSLEFGGEGYNEQFFGPGTRLTVL.

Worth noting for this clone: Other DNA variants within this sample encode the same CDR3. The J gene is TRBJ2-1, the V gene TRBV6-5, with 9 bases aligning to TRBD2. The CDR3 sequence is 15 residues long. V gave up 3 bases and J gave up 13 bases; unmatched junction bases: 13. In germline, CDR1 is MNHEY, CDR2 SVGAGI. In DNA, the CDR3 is TGTGCCAGCAGTTATCGGCGGGAGGGCCCGGGTGAACAGTTCTTC. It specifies CASSYRREGPGEQFF.

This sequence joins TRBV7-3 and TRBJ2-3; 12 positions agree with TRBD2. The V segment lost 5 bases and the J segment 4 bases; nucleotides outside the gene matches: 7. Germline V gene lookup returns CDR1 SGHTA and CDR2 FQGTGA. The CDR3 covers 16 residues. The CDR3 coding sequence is TGTGCCAGCAGCACCGGACTAGCGGGATTTGCAGATACGCAGTATTTT. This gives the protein CASSTGLAGFADTQYF.

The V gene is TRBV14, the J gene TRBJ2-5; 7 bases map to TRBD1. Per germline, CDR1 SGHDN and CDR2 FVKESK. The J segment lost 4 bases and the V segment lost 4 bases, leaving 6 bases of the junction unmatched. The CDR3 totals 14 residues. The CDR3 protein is CASSLGTAGETQYF. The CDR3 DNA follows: TGTGCCAGCAGCCTAGGGACAGCAGGAGAGACCCAGTACTTC.

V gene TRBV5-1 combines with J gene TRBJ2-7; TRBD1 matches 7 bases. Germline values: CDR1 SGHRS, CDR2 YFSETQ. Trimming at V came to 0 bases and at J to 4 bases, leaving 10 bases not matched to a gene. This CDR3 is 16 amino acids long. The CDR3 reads CASSLDPGQADYEQYF. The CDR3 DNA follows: TGCGCCAGCAGCTTGGATCCCGGACAGGCGGATTACGAGCAGTACTTC. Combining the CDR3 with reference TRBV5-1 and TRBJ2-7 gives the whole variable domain KAGVTQTPRYLIKTRGQQVTLSCSPISGHRSVSWYQQTPGQGLQFLFEYFSETQRNKGNFPGRFSGRQFSNSRSEMNVSTLELGDSALYLCASSLDPGQADYEQYFGPGTRLTVT.

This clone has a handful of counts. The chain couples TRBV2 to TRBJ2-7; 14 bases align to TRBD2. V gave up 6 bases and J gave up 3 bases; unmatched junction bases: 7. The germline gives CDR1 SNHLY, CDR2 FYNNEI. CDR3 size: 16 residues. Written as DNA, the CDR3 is TGTGCCAGCAGGCCGGGACTAGCGGGAGTCGGCTACGAGCAGTACTTC. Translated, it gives CASRPGLAGVGYEQYF.

The CDR3 loop reads CASSMGWGDEITKAFF. The CDR3 DNA reads TGTGCCAGTAGTATGGGATGGGGAGATGAGATAACCAAAGCTTTCTTT. The V and J genes are TRBV19 and TRBJ1-1, with no clear D. With 3 bases removed from V and 9 bases from J, the gap between germline ends came to 23 bases. This CDR3 is built from 16 residues. Germline V gives CDR1 LNHDA, CDR2 SQIVND (reference sequence).

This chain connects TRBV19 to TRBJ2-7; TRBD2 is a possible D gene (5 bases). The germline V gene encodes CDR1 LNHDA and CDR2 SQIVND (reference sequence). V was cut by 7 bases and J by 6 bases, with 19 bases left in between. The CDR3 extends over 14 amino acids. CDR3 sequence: CASKEYGYGGEQYF. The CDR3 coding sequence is TGTGCCAGTAAGGAGTATGGGTATGGAGGCGAGCAGTACTTC.

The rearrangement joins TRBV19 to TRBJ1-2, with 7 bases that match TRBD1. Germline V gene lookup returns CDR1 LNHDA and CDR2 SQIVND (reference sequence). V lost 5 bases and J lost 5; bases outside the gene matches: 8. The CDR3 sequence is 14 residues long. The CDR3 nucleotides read TGTGCCAGTAGTCGGGACAGTTTAATGTATGGCTACACCTTC. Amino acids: CASSRDSLMYGYTF.

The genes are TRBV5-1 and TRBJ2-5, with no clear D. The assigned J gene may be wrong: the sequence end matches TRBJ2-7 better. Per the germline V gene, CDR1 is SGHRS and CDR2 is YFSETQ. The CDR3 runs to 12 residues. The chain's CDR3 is CASSSNGNEQYF. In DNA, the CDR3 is TGCGCCAGCAGCTCGAACGGTAACGAGCAGTACTTC.

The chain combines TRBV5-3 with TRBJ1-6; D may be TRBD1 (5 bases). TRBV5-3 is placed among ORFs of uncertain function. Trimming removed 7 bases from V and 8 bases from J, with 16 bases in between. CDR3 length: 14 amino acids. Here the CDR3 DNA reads TGTGCCAGATCGGGGGTTTGGTCCCATTCACCCCTCCACTTT. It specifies CARSGVWSHSPLHF.

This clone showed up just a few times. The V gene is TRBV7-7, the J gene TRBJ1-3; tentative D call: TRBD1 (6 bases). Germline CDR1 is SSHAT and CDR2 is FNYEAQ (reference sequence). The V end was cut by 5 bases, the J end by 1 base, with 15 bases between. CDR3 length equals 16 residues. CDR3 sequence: CASSNGRQVSGNTIYF. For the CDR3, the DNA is TGTGCCAGCAGCAACGGACGACAGGTTTCTGGAAACACCATATATTTT.